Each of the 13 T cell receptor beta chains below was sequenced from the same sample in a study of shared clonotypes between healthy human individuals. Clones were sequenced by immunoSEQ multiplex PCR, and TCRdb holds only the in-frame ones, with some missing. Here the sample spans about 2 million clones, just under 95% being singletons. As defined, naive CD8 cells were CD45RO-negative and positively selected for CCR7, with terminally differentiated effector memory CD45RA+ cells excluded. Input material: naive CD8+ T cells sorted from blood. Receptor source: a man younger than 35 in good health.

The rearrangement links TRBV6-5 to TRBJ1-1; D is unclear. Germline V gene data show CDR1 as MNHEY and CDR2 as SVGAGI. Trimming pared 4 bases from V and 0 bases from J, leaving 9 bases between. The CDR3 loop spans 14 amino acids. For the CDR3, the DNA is TGTGCCAGCAGTTTACATAGTGTGAACACTGAAGCTTTCTTT. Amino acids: CASSLHSVNTEAFF.

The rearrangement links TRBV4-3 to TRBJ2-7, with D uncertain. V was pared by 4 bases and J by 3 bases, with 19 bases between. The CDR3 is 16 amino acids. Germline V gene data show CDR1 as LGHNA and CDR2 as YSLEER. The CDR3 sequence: CASSLETYGPSYEQYF. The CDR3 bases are TGCGCCAGCAGCCTAGAGACTTATGGGCCCAGCTACGAGCAGTACTTC.

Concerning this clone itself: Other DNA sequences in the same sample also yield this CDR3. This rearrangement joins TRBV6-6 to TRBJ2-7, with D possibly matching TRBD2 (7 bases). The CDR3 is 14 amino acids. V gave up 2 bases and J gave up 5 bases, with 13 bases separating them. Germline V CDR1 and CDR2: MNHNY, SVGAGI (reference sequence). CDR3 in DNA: TGTGCCAGCAGTTACAGTGGGGAGGGGGACGAGCAGTACTTC. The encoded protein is CASSYSGEGDEQYF.

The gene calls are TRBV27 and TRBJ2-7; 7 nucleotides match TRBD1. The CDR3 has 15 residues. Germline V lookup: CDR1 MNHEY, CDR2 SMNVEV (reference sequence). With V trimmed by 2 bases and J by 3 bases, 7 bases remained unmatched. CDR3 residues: CASSLQPGQFYEQYF. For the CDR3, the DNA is TGTGCCAGCAGTTTACAACCGGGACAGTTCTACGAGCAGTACTTC.

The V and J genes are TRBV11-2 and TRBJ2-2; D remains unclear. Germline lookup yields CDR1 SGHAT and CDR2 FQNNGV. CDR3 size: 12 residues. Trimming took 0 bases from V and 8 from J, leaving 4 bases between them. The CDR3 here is CASSLESGELFF. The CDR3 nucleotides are TGTGCCAGCAGCTTAGAAAGTGGGGAGCTGTTTTTT.

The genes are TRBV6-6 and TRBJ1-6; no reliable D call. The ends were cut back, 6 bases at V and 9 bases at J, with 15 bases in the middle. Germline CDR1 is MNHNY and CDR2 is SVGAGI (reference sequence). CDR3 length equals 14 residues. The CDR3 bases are TGTGCCAGCAGATTAAGAGGGATGGGTTCACCCCTCCACTTT. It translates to CASRLRGMGSPLHF.

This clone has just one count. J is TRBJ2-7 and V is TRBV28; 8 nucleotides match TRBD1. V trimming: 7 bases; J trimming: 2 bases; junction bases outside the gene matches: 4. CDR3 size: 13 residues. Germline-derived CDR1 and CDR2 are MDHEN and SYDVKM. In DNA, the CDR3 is TGTGCCAGCAAAGTGGACAGGGCCTACGAGCAGTACTTC. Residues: CASKVDRAYEQYF.

The CDR3 loop reads CASSWDGNNEKLFF. The CDR3 DNA reads TGCGCCAGCAGCTGGGACGGAAATAATGAAAAACTGTTTTTT. The rearrangement links TRBV5-1 to TRBJ1-4; D possibly corresponds to TRBD1 (5 bases). The CDR3 totals 14 residues. Per the germline V gene, CDR1 is SGHRS and CDR2 is YFSETQ. Trimming cost V 3 bases and J 4 bases, with 10 bases left between them.

The CDR3 loop reads CASSDSRQGPDPYEQYF. The CDR3 nucleotides read TGTGCCAGCAGTGACTCTAGGCAGGGCCCGGATCCTTACGAGCAGTACTTC. V is TRBV6-4 and J is TRBJ2-7; tentatively, D is TRBD1 (5 bases). The CDR3 runs to 17 residues. Trimming stripped 0 bases from V and 4 bases from J, with 19 bases between. Germline loops: CDR1 MRHNA, CDR2 SNTAGT.

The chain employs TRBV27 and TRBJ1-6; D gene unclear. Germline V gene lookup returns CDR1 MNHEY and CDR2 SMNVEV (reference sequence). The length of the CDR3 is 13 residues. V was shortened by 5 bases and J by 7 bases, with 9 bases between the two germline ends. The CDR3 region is CASSPSGNSPLHF. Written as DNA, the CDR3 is TGTGCCAGCAGTCCTTCCGGGAATTCACCCCTCCACTTT.

The CDR3 loop is CASSPIFSGQGPQHF. The CDR3 bases are TGCGCCAGCAGCCCCATTTTCAGTGGGCAAGGGCCCCAGCATTTT. The J gene is TRBJ1-5, the V gene TRBV4-1; D is undetermined. This CDR3 region has 15 residues. Germline lookup yields CDR1 MGHRA and CDR2 YSYEKL. The ends were cut back, 4 bases at V and 9 bases at J, with 19 bases in the middle.

CDR3 sequence (DNA): TGTGCCAGCAGCTCGAGGGAGACCCAGTACTTC. This sequence encodes CASSSRETQYF. This chain connects TRBV7-4 to TRBJ2-5; no firm D call. The CDR3 spans 11 residues. The V and J ends lost 4 bases and 5 bases respectively, with 5 bases between them. Germline V gene sequence: CDR1 SGHVT, CDR2 SQSDAQ.

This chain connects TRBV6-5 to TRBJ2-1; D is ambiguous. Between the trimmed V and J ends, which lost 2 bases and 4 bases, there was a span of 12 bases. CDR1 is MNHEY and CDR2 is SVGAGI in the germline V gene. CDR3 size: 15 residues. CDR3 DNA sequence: TGTGCCAGCAGTTACCCAGGCTCCCTTTACAATGAGCAGTTCTTC. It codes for CASSYPGSLYNEQFF.